These 9 T cell receptor beta chains originate from one sample sequenced in a study of blood T cell repertoires in COVID-19. Sequenced by immunoSEQ multiplex PCR; TCRdb stores in-frame clones only, minus some. The sample contains 150,000 to 200,000 clones, about 85% of which appear only once. The source material was peripheral blood. Receptor source: a man between 65 and 85 years old with active or convalescent COVID-19.

The chain recombines TRBV19 with TRBJ2-4; D unresolved. In germline, CDR1 is LNHDA, CDR2 SQIVND (reference sequence). The germline V and J ends were trimmed by 5 bases and 8 bases, with 13 bases remaining between them. CDR3 length equals 13 residues. CDR3 sequence: CASSVSEVHIQYF. The CDR3 coding sequence is TGTGCCAGTAGTGTCTCCGAGGTGCACATTCAGTACTTC. Looking up the rest from reference TRBV19 and TRBJ2-4 gives the full variable domain: DGGITQSPKYLFRKEGQNVTLSCEQNLNHDAMYWYRQDPGQGLRLIYYSQIVNDFQKGDIAEGYSVSREKKESFPLTVTSAQKNPTAFYLCASSVSEVHIQYFGAGTRLSVL.

The chain combines TRBV11-2 with TRBJ1-4; D might be TRBD1 (6 bases). This CDR3 region has 14 residues. Germline CDR1 reads SGHAT; CDR2 reads FQNNGV. V lost 7 bases, J lost 4 bases, and 13 bases lay in between. The CDR3 bases are TGTGCCAGCACTGAACAGGGTGGTAATGAAAAACTGTTTTTT. It yields the protein CASTEQGGNEKLFF.

V gene TRBV28 combines with J gene TRBJ2-3; maybe TRBD1 (5 bases). Between the trimmed V and J ends, which lost 5 bases and 0 bases, there was a span of 12 bases. Germline V gene data show CDR1 as MDHEN and CDR2 as SYDVKM. This CDR3 is built from 15 residues. This chain's CDR3 is CASSPTGPSTDTQYF. CDR3 sequence (DNA): TGTGCCAGCAGTCCTACAGGCCCTAGCACAGATACGCAGTATTTT.

This chain links TRBV5-1 with TRBJ2-7; 7 nucleotides line up with TRBD1. Trimming at V came to 5 bases and at J to 9 bases, leaving 11 bases not matched to a gene. In germline, CDR1 is SGHRS, CDR2 YFSETQ. CDR3 length: 13 amino acids. CDR3 coding DNA: TGCGCCAGCAGGGTCGGGGACAGAGGCCTGCAGTACTTC. Translated: CASRVGDRGLQYF.

The rearrangement links TRBV6-2 or TRBV6-3 to TRBJ2-7, with TRBD2 matching 11 bases. CDR3 length: 16 amino acids. Germline trimming cut 5 bases from V and 4 bases from J; bases unmatched to any gene: 10. CDR1 MNHEY and CDR2 SVGEGT come from the germline V gene. The CDR3 nucleotides read TGTGCCAGCAGTGACCACGGGACTAGCGGAGATTACGAGCAGTACTTC. This gives the protein CASSDHGTSGDYEQYF.

V gene TRBV24-1 combines with J gene TRBJ1-1; perhaps TRBD1 as D (6 bases). V lost 4 bases and J 6 bases, leaving 11 bases between the germline ends. Germline V gene data show CDR1 as KGHDR and CDR2 as SFDVKD. The CDR3 consists of 13 residues. CDR3 residues: CATSDPTGSEAFF. For the CDR3, the DNA is TGTGCCACCAGTGACCCAACAGGGTCTGAAGCTTTCTTT.

V usage is TRBV3-1 (or the pseudogene TRBV3-2) and J usage is TRBJ2-7, with 10 bases matching TRBD1. Germline CDR1 reads LGHDT; CDR2 reads YNNKEL (reference sequence). With V trimmed by 3 bases and J by 6 bases, 5 bases remained unmatched. The CDR3 covers 14 residues. The CDR3 nucleotides read TGTGCCAGCAGCCAGGGACAGGGGCCCTCCGAGCAGTACTTC. Encoded protein: CASSQGQGPSEQYF.

This chain connects TRBV2 to TRBJ1-2; unclear D gene. Looked up from germline, CDR1 is SNHLY and CDR2 is FYNNEI. V lost 6 bases and J lost 6, with 14 bases in between. This CDR3 spans 13 amino acids. For the CDR3, the DNA is TGTGCCAGCAGCGAACAGCGGTTAGATGGCTACACCTTC. This sequence encodes CASSEQRLDGYTF.

This clone occurred once. The chain is built from TRBV29-1 and TRBJ2-7; no firm D call. CDR3 length equals 11 residues. V lost 6 bases and J lost 1, with 7 bases in between. Looked up from germline, CDR1 is SQVTM and CDR2 is ANQGSEA. This CDR3 is CSVELSYEQYF. The CDR3 region has the DNA TGCAGCGTCGAATTATCCTACGAGCAGTACTTC.